These 23 T cell receptor beta chains share one sample of origin, sequenced in a study of blood T cell repertoires in COVID-19. Repertoires were generated with immunoSEQ multiplex PCR, while TCRdb's copy carries only in-frame clones and drops some. The table shows about 230,000 clones, with approximately 84% occurring only once. Material for sequencing was peripheral blood. The receptors stem from a man over 45 with COVID-19, enrolled during active disease.

J is TRBJ1-4 and V is TRBV2; D ambiguous. The V end lost 7 bases, the J end lost 7 bases, and 13 bases lay between the germline ends. In germline, CDR1 is SNHLY, CDR2 FYNNEI. The CDR3 totals 13 residues. The chain's CDR3 is CASTQSPGEKLFF. The CDR3 DNA is TGTGCCAGCACCCAAAGCCCAGGTGAAAAACTGTTTTTT.

The V gene is TRBV6-5, the J gene TRBJ1-1; possible D gene TRBD1, 6 bases. Looked up from germline, CDR1 is MNHEY and CDR2 is SVGAGI. The CDR3 runs to 15 residues. V lost 5 bases, J lost 0 bases, and 13 bases lay in between. The CDR3 is CASSPADRLNTEAFF. In nucleotides, the CDR3 is TGTGCCAGCAGTCCAGCGGACAGATTGAACACTGAAGCTTTCTTT.

The chain links TRBV29-1 to TRBJ1-2; 8 nucleotides align to TRBD1. With V trimmed by 5 bases and J by 4 bases, 12 bases remained unmatched. CDR1 and CDR2 from the germline V gene are SQVTM and ANQGSEA. This CDR3 is built from 15 residues. The CDR3 sequence is CSVMGQAEVLYGYTF. CDR3 coding DNA: TGCAGCGTTATGGGACAGGCAGAGGTACTCTATGGCTACACCTTC.

The V call is TRBV19, the J call TRBJ2-1; 8 bases fit TRBD2. Per germline, CDR1 LNHDA and CDR2 SQIVND (reference sequence). The CDR3 runs 14 residues. The V and J ends lost 5 bases and 6 bases, in that order; junction bases with no gene match: 6. DNA of the CDR3: TGTGCCAGTAGTCGGGGACTAGTAGGCAATGAGCAGTTCTTC. Translating gives CASSRGLVGNEQFF.

This clone has more than one count but fewer than ten. The chain joins TRBV19 to TRBJ2-2, with 12 bases that match TRBD2. Per the germline V gene, CDR1 is LNHDA and CDR2 is SQIVND (reference sequence). V lost 5 bases and J lost 2; bases outside the gene matches: 6. This CDR3 is 17 amino acids long. CDR3 amino acids: CASSSRTSGDNTGELFF. CDR3 DNA: TGTGCCAGTAGTTCCCGGACTAGCGGGGACAACACCGGGGAGCTGTTTTTT. The full variable domain, rest sourced from reference TRBV19 and TRBJ2-2, is DGGITQSPKYLFRKEGQNVTLSCEQNLNHDAMYWYRQDPGQGLRLIYYSQIVNDFQKGDIAEGYSVSREKKESFPLTVTSAQKNPTAFYLCASSSRTSGDNTGELFFGEGSRLTVL.

The rearrangement uses TRBV27 and TRBJ2-3, with 11 bases that match TRBD2. Germline CDR1 and CDR2: MNHEY and SMNVEV (reference sequence). Losses at the gene ends were 6 bases for V and 2 bases for J; bases not matched to a gene: 10. The CDR3 runs to 17 residues. CDR3 nucleotides: TGTGCCAGCAGCTTTCGTCTAGCGGGAGGACTCACAGATACGCAGTATTTT. Amino acid sequence: CASSFRLAGGLTDTQYF.

In its sample, this clone was seen once. This rearrangement joins TRBV6-5 to TRBJ2-1, with 7 bases that match TRBD1. Germline-derived CDR1 and CDR2 are MNHEY and SVGAGI. Trimming cost V 6 bases and J 4 bases; bases outside gene matches: 6. This CDR3 has 14 residues. The CDR3 coding sequence is TGTGCCAGCAGGCCACCGGGACAGTACAATGAGCAGTTCTTC. Residues: CASRPPGQYNEQFF.

This clone was recorded once. The J gene is TRBJ1-3, the V gene TRBV27; no definite D call. Trimming shortened V by 8 bases and J by 4 bases, and 6 bases separated the two germline ends. CDR3 length: 11 amino acids. Germline CDR1 and CDR2: MNHEY and SMNVEV (reference sequence). The CDR3 DNA reads as TGTGCCAGCGACATGGGAAACACCATATATTTT. Protein product: CASDMGNTIYF.

The V gene is TRBV5-1, the J gene TRBJ2-2, with TRBD1 matching over 8 bases. The CDR3 spans 18 residues. The V and J ends lost 3 bases and 1 base, in that order; junction bases with no gene match: 11. Germline-derived CDR1 and CDR2 are SGHRS and YFSETQ. The CDR3 DNA reads as TGCGCCAGCAGCTGGAAGCCGGGCGGGACAGGGAACACCGGGGAGCTGTTTTTT. It yields the protein CASSWKPGGTGNTGELFF.

The count of this clone is one. This chain links TRBV11-3 with TRBJ2-1, with 9 bases fitting TRBD2. This CDR3 spans 15 amino acids. After removal of 5 bases from V and 0 bases from J, the junction contained 2 bases not matched to a gene. Germline values: CDR1 SGHNT, CDR2 YENEEA. DNA for the CDR3: TGTGCCAGCAGCGCGGGGGGGCCCTCCTACAATGAGCAGTTCTTC. Translation: CASSAGGPSYNEQFF.

The chain couples TRBV5-5 to TRBJ2-7; 8 bases match TRBD1. The CDR3 length is 15 residues. After removal of 1 base from V and 2 bases from J, the junction contained 5 bases not matched to a gene. CDR1 is SGHKS, CDR2 YYEKEE, per germline (reference sequence). The CDR3 DNA reads as TGTGCCAGCAGCTTGCAGGGGGCAAAAACCTACGAGCAGTACTTC. Amino acids: CASSLQGAKTYEQYF.

V gene TRBV19 combines with J gene TRBJ2-7; D remains unclear. This CDR3 has 14 residues. The germline V gene has CDR1 LNHDA and CDR2 SQIVND (reference sequence). The germline V and J ends were trimmed by 6 bases and 0 bases, with 12 bases remaining between them. In DNA, the CDR3 is TGTGCCAGTAGGTACACAGTGTCCTCCTACGAGCAGTACTTC. The encoded protein is CASRYTVSSYEQYF.

V is TRBV6-7 and J is TRBJ1-3; D ambiguous. TRBV6-7 belongs to the ORF category, with a function that is uncertain. V was cut by 0 bases and J by 5 bases, with 17 bases left in between. The CDR3 runs 17 residues. The CDR3: CASSYSWTINGRNTIYF. Here the CDR3 DNA reads TGTGCCAGCAGTTACTCGTGGACCATTAACGGGAGAAACACCATATATTTT.

This chain joins TRBV30 and TRBJ1-5; no definite D call. V was trimmed by 5 bases and J by 0 bases, leaving 8 bases between them. The CDR3 length is 13 residues. CDR1 and CDR2 (germline): GTSNPN, SVGIG (reference sequence). Here the CDR3 reads CAWRRDSNQPQHF. The CDR3 DNA follows: TGTGCCTGGCGGCGGGATAGCAATCAGCCCCAGCATTTT.

The chain carries TRBV7-9 and TRBJ2-2, with 8 bases aligning to TRBD2. V lost 1 base, J lost 5 bases, and 0 bases stayed unmatched. Germline V CDR1 and CDR2: SEHNR, FQNEAQ (reference sequence). CDR3 length: 14 residues. The CDR3 DNA reads as TGTGCCAGCAGCTTAGTAGCGGGGACCGGGGAGCTGTTTTTT. Residues: CASSLVAGTGELFF.

The CDR3 spells CASSLAGTGELFF. The CDR3 DNA follows: TGTGCCAGCAGCTTGGCCGGTACCGGGGAGCTGTTTTTT. V gene TRBV5-5 combines with J gene TRBJ2-2; D call uncertain. The CDR3 sequence is 13 residues long. V lost 0 bases to trimming and J lost 5 bases, with 5 bases between them. Germline V gene data show CDR1 as SGHKS and CDR2 as YYEKEE (reference sequence).

This clone was counted a single time. The rearrangement uses TRBV27 and TRBJ1-1; D perhaps matches TRBD1 (6 bases). The germline gives CDR1 MNHEY, CDR2 SMNVEV (reference sequence). Trimming shortened V by 3 bases and J by 2 bases, and 19 bases separated the two germline ends. The CDR3 extends over 17 amino acids. The CDR3 region has the DNA TGTGCCAGCAGTTTTCGCCAATACAGGGAAAGAAACACTGAAGCTTTCTTT. This sequence encodes CASSFRQYRERNTEAFF.

The rearrangement links TRBV5-1 to TRBJ2-1; maybe TRBD1 (6 bases). CDR3 size: 14 residues. Trimming cost V 4 bases and J 9 bases, with 17 bases left between them. Germline CDR1 reads SGHRS; CDR2 reads YFSETQ. The CDR3: CASSDRQAEGEQFF. The CDR3 nucleotides are TGCGCCAGCAGCGACCGACAGGCCGAAGGTGAGCAGTTCTTC.

The chain has TRBV3-1 (or the pseudogene TRBV3-2) and TRBJ1-4; 7 nucleotides align to TRBD1. Germline trimming cut 2 bases from V and 5 bases from J; bases unmatched to any gene: 11. Germline V gene lookup returns CDR1 LGHDT and CDR2 YNNKEL (reference sequence). The CDR3 contains 17 residues. The CDR3: CASSQISHRGENEKLFF. The CDR3 DNA is TGTGCCAGCAGCCAAATCAGCCACAGGGGAGAAAATGAAAAACTGTTTTTT.

The genes are TRBV6-5 and TRBJ2-2; 7 nucleotides line up with TRBD2. The CDR3 runs 15 residues. V gave up 5 bases and J gave up 2 bases; unmatched junction bases: 5. Germline V CDR1 and CDR2: MNHEY, SVGAGI. In DNA form, the CDR3 reads TGTGCCAGCAGTAGTAGCGGGTCCAACACCGGGGAGCTGTTTTTT. Residues: CASSSSGSNTGELFF.

This clone was observed once. As DNA, the CDR3 is TGTGCCAGCAGTTACCTCGGACAGGGGGCCGGTCAGCCCCAGCATTTT. Translating it yields CASSYLGQGAGQPQHF. The V and J genes are TRBV6-6 and TRBJ1-5; TRBD1 aligns across 11 bases. This CDR3 is 16 amino acids long. Germline CDR1 MNHNY, CDR2 SVGAGI (reference sequence). J lost 6 bases, V lost 2 bases, and 6 bases had no gene match.

A word on this clone: This same CDR3 is encoded by further DNA sequences in the sample. The chain joins TRBV19 to TRBJ1-5; a possible D gene is TRBD1 (5 bases). The CDR3 consists of 14 residues. V lost 6 bases, J lost 5 bases, and 14 bases lay in between. Germline values: CDR1 LNHDA, CDR2 SQIVND (reference sequence). CDR3 sequence reads: CASRPGDGDQPQHF. CDR3 bases: TGTGCCAGTAGGCCGGGGGACGGTGATCAGCCCCAGCATTTT. The whole variable domain, remainder taken from reference TRBV19 and TRBJ1-5, is DGGITQSPKYLFRKEGQNVTLSCEQNLNHDAMYWYRQDPGQGLRLIYYSQIVNDFQKGDIAEGYSVSREKKESFPLTVTSAQKNPTAFYLCASRPGDGDQPQHFGDGTRLSIL.

Turning to this clone: The junction shows a germline mismatch at one end, possibly a read error. The chain combines TRBV7-7 with TRBJ2-5; 7 bases are shared with TRBD1. Germline-derived CDR1 and CDR2 are SSHAT and FNYEAQ (reference sequence). The CDR3 totals 14 residues. DNA of the CDR3: TGTGCTAGCAGCTTAGTGGGGACAGAAGAGACCCAGTACTTC. Its translation: CASSLVGTEETQYF.